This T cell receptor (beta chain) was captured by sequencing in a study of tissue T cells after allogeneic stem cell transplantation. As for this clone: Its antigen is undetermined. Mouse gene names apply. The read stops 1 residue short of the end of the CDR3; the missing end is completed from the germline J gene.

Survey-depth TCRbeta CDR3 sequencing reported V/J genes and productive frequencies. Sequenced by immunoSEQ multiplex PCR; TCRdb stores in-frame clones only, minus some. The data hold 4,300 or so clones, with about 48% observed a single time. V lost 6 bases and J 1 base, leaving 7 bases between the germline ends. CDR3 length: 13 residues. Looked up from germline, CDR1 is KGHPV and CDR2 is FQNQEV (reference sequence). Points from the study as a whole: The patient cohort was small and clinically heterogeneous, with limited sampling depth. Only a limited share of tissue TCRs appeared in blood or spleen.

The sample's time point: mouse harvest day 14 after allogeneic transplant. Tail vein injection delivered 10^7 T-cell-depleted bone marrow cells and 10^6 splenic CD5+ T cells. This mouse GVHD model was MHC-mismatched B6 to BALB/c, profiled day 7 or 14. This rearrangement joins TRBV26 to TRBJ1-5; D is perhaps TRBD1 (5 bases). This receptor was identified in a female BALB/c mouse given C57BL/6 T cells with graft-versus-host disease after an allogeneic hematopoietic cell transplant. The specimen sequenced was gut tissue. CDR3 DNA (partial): TGTGCCAGCAGCCCAGGGAACAACCAGGCTCCGCTT. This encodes CASSPGNNQAPL. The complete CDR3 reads CASSPGNNQAPLF.